The clone carrying this T cell receptor beta chain was observed at least ten times. Its antigen is unknown. The data originate from a study of metastatic and nonmetastatic thyroid tumors. Across the whole study: Across blood and tumor or nodule tissue, repertoires from malignant and benign thyroid patients were compared with one another. Broader study findings: TCR beta diversity was reportedly significantly higher in malignant thyroid tumors than benign nodules, in blood and tumor.

All patients reached thyroid surgery having received no treatment beforehand. Original handling: Across clinicopathological groups, CDR3 differences served as the basis for building a distant-metastasis classifier for papillary thyroid cancer. TCRdb re-called the PCR reads with MiXCR. These V and J calls originate from TCRdb's pipeline instead of the authors' own analysis. The data contain tens of thousands of clones, roughly 18% of them singletons. The sequencing sample was made of adjacent normal tissue. The TCR originated in a male donor with papillary thyroid cancer or a benign thyroid nodule (not recorded which). Some clones in this sample may be carry-over from other donors' samples.

The CDR3 DNA follows: TGTGCCAGCAGCGAGGGACTAGCGGGATTCTACAATGAGCAGTTCTTC. The encoded protein is CASSEGLAGFYNEQFF. V and J are TRBV4-2 and TRBJ2-1; TRBD2 matches 13 bases. Germline V gives CDR1 LGHNA, CDR2 YNFKEQ. The ends lost 5 bases at V and 3 bases at J; junction bases unmatched: 4. There are 16 residues in the CDR3.